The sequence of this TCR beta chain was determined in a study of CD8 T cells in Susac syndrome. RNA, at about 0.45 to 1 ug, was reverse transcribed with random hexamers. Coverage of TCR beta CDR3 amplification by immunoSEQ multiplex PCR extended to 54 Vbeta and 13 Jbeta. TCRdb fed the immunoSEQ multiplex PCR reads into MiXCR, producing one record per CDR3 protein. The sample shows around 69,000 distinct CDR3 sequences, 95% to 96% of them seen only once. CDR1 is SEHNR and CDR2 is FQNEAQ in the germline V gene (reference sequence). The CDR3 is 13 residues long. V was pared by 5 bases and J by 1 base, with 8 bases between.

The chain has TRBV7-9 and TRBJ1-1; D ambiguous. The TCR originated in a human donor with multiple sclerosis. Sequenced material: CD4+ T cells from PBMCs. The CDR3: CASSPGPNTEAFF. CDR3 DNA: TGTGCCAGCAGCCCAGGACCGAACACTGAAGCTTTCTTT.